The clone carrying this TCR beta chain was detected ten times or more. Its antigen is still unknown. This sample is drawn from a study of CD8 T cells in ankylosing spondylitis. The CDR3 runs 13 residues. Between the trimmed V and J ends, which lost 1 base and 4 bases, there was a span of 8 bases. From germline, CDR1 is SGDLS and CDR2 YYNGEE. Notes on the study in general: Disease-linked clones had a CD8+ phenotype and relatively low frequency in peripheral blood.

From the 5' RACE reads, TCRdb called clonotypes with MiXCR, one entry per CDR3 protein. This table has about 240,000 distinct CDR3 sequences, about 10% appearing once. V gene TRBV9 combines with J gene TRBJ1-1; D unresolved. Sequences were obtained from blood, either unsorted or a sorted T cell fraction (not recorded which). The receptor comes from a male donor with ankylosing spondylitis or in good health (not recorded which). The CDR3 reads CASSVLTFTEAFF. The CDR3 DNA is TGTGCCAGCAGCGTATTAACCTTCACTGAAGCTTTCTTT. Full variable domain (rest looked up from reference TRBV9 and TRBJ1-1): DSGVTQTPKHLITATGQRVTLRCSPRSGDLSVYWYQQSLDQGLQFLIQYYNGEERAKGNILERFSAQQFPDLHSELNLSSLELGDSALYFCASSVLTFTEAFFGQGTRLTVV.